This T cell receptor beta chain was identified during a study of cytomegalovirus exposure and HLA in healthy donors. Study-level points and caveats: In vitro confirmation showed three CMV-associated chains to be CMV antigen specific.

A note on this clone: The antigen is undetermined.

Data came from immunoSEQ multiplex PCR; TCRdb stores just in-frame clones and leaves some out. This table holds 200,000 to 300,000 clones, more than 75% found once. The donors were part of the validation cohort, which consisted of roughly 110 subjects and was separate from the first cohort of 666 subjects. Material: PBMCs. The TCR comes from a man aged 18 to 35 in good health and CMV-seropositive.

CDR3 in amino acids: CASSPGQGTYEQYF. CDR3 coding DNA: TGTGCCAGCTCACCCGGACAGGGAACCTACGAGCAGTACTTC. The V gene is TRBV18, the J gene TRBJ2-7, with TRBD1 matching 8 bases. The V gene's germline CDR1 is KGHSH and CDR2 LQKENI. The CDR3 contains 14 residues. J was trimmed by 2 bases and V by 3 bases; bases with no gene match: 3.